Listed below are T cell receptor beta chains from one sample, sequenced in a study of T cell responses to AZD1222 COVID-19 vaccine. Clones were sequenced by immunoSEQ multiplex PCR, and TCRdb holds only the in-frame ones, with some missing. The sample records 130,000 to 150,000 clones, 91% being singletons. Sequencing was performed on peripheral blood, taken 28 days after the second AZD1222 dose. The receptors shown here come from an adult who received the AZD1222 COVID-19 vaccine. Both conserved end residues are part of each CDR3. A D gene is named only where the DNA matches it firmly. Clone size is shown for a subset of rows, as once, few, many or a class of expanded clone.

>TRBV21-1|TRBJ2-3|-|-
CASSNKTNPDKGDTQYF
TGTGCCAGCAGCAACAAGACAAATCCGGACAAGGGAGATACGCAGTATTTT
>TRBV20-1|TRBJ1-2|-|-
CSAREGRGYTF
TGCAGTGCTAGAGAAGGTCGGGGCTACACCTTC
>TRBV19|TRBJ1-5|TRBD1|-
CASKTGGSNQPQHF
TGTGCCAGTAAGACAGGGGGTTCTAACCAGCCCCAGCATTTT
>TRBV18|TRBJ2-1|-|once
CASSPEIHRNNEQFF
TGTGCCAGCTCACCCGAAATCCACAGGAACAATGAGCAGTTCTTC
>TRBV27|TRBJ2-5|TRBD1|once
CASSLSTGGGLETQYF
TGTGCCAGCAGTTTATCGACAGGGGGCGGGTTAGAGACCCAGTACTTC
>TRBV14|TRBJ1-6|TRBD1|-
CASSQGTGNNSPLHF
TGTGCCAGCAGCCAAGGGACAGGGAATAATTCACCCCTCCACTTT
>TRBV6-6|TRBJ1-2|-|-
CASIGRGNYGYTF
TGTGCCAGCATAGGGAGGGGTAACTATGGCTACACCTTC
>TRBV11-2|TRBJ2-7|-|-
CASSLTDSYEQYF
TGTGCCAGCAGCTTAACGGATTCCTACGAGCAGTACTTC
>TRBV10-3|TRBJ2-1|-|-
CAISGDRDNNEQFF
TGTGCCATCAGTGGGGACCGGGACAACAATGAGCAGTTCTTC
>TRBV9|TRBJ1-4|-|-
CASSPRDGFNEKLFF
TGTGCCAGCAGCCCAAGGGACGGATTTAATGAAAAACTGTTTTTT
>TRBV7-2|TRBJ1-6|-|few
CASSLRRTNSPLHF
TGTGCCAGCAGCTTGCGGCGGACCAATTCACCCCTCCACTTT
>TRBV11-3|TRBJ1-2|-|-
CASSLYNAGPGQGYTF
TGTGCCAGCAGCTTATATAACGCGGGTCCGGGGCAAGGCTACACCTTC
>TRBV2|TRBJ1-5|-|-
CASSDPAGSNQPQHF
TGTGCCAGCAGTGACCCCGCAGGAAGCAATCAGCCCCAGCATTTT
>TRBV7-6|TRBJ2-7|TRBD1|-
CASSPTTGGGDEQYF
TGTGCCAGCAGCCCAACGACAGGGGGAGGCGACGAGCAGTACTTC
>TRBV29-1|TRBJ1-1|-|-
CSVVGQIEAFF
TGCAGCGTTGTTGGACAGATCGAAGCTTTCTTT
>TRBV3-1/TRBV3-2|TRBJ1-1|-|-
CASSPQGWGQGPNTEAFF
TGTGCCAGCAGCCCACAAGGGTGGGGTCAGGGGCCGAACACTGAAGCTTTCTTT
>TRBV9|TRBJ2-1|-|-
CASSAWGGASYNEQFF
TGTGCCAGCAGCGCCTGGGGTGGGGCGTCCTACAATGAGCAGTTCTTC
>TRBV7-9|TRBJ2-1|TRBD2|once
CASSSNLGTRYNEQFF
TGTGCCAGCAGCTCCAACTTGGGGACTAGATACAATGAGCAGTTCTTC
>TRBV6-4|TRBJ2-1|TRBD1|-
CASSDLPGQGRNEQFF
TGTGCCAGCAGTGACTTGCCGGGACAGGGGAGGAATGAGCAGTTCTTC
>TRBV5-1|TRBJ2-7|-|-
CASSLGTAFQGYEQYF
TGCGCCAGCAGCTTGGGCACAGCGTTTCAGGGATACGAGCAGTACTTC